These 26 T cell receptor beta chains were all obtained from the same sample, sequenced in a study of T cell responses to AZD1222 COVID-19 vaccine. The assay was immunoSEQ multiplex PCR, and TCRdb's table has in-frame clones only and misses some. The table records 150,000 to 200,000 clones, 90% to 95% of them present only once. Source: peripheral blood, taken on day 0 of AZD1222 vaccination. These receptors came from an adult in good health.

This sequence joins TRBV7-9 and TRBJ2-2; no firm D call. The ends were cut back, 7 bases at V and 0 bases at J, with 15 bases in the middle. The CDR3 extends over 16 amino acids. The germline CDR1 and CDR2 sequences are SEHNR and FQNEAQ (reference sequence). Here the CDR3 reads CASTPRGNPNTGELFF. CDR3 coding DNA: TGTGCCAGCACCCCCCGAGGCAATCCGAACACCGGGGAGCTGTTTTTT.

V and J are TRBV24-1 and TRBJ2-1, with D maybe TRBD2 (7 bases). The V end was cut by 6 bases, the J end by 4 bases, with 15 bases between. The CDR3 is made up of 15 amino acids. CDR1 and CDR2 from the germline V gene are KGHDR and SFDVKD. CDR3 bases: TGTGCCACCAGTCCATCAGCGGGGACATACAATGAGCAGTTCTTC. Its protein is CATSPSAGTYNEQFF.

The chain has TRBV18 and TRBJ2-7; D possibly corresponds to TRBD1 (5 bases). This CDR3 has 16 residues. The V gene lost 3 bases and the J gene lost 4 bases, with 19 bases spanning the gap. The germline V gene has CDR1 KGHSH and CDR2 LQKENI. The CDR3: CASSPKVLQDGYEQYF. The DNA for the CDR3 is TGTGCCAGCTCACCGAAAGTTTTACAGGACGGATACGAGCAGTACTTC.

The genes are TRBV11-2 and TRBJ2-1, with a tentative D call TRBD2 (6 bases). This CDR3 is 17 amino acids long. V lost 1 base to trimming and J lost 6 bases, with 19 bases between them. Germline V gene lookup returns CDR1 SGHAT and CDR2 FQNNGV. CDR3 nucleotide sequence: TGTGCCAGCAGCTTAGTGGCAGGGACGGACTATTTCAATGAGCAGTTCTTC. It codes for CASSLVAGTDYFNEQFF. Based on the CDR3 plus reference TRBV11-2 and TRBJ2-1, the full variable domain is EAGVAQSPRYKIIEKRQSVAFWCNPISGHATLYWYQQILGQGPKLLIQFQNNGVVDDSQLPKDRFSAERLKGVDSTLKIQPAKLEDSAVYLCASSLVAGTDYFNEQFFGPGTRLTVL.

The J gene is TRBJ2-7, the V gene TRBV5-1, with 10 bases identical to TRBD1. The CDR3 runs 13 residues. From germline, CDR1 is SGHRS and CDR2 YFSETQ. With 6 bases clipped from V and 7 bases from J, the junction kept 7 bases outside the gene matches. The CDR3 DNA reads TGCGCCAGCACCCCCGGACAGGGGGGTGAGCAGTACTTC. Translated, it gives CASTPGQGGEQYF. Using reference TRBV5-1 and TRBJ2-7 for the parts outside the CDR3, the full variable domain is KAGVTQTPRYLIKTRGQQVTLSCSPISGHRSVSWYQQTPGQGLQFLFEYFSETQRNKGNFPGRFSGRQFSNSRSEMNVSTLELGDSALYLCASTPGQGGEQYFGPGTRLTVT.

The V call is TRBV7-2, the J call TRBJ1-1; the D gene is possibly TRBD1 (5 bases). The CDR3 extends over 17 amino acids. In germline, CDR1 is SGHTA, CDR2 FQGNSA. With 0 bases removed from V and 0 bases from J, the gap between germline ends came to 14 bases. The chain's CDR3 is CASSLALGWGVNTEAFF. As DNA, the CDR3 is TGTGCCAGCAGCTTAGCCCTCGGCTGGGGGGTGAACACTGAAGCTTTCTTT.

The chain has TRBV9 and TRBJ2-1; 11 bases align to TRBD2. CDR3 length equals 15 residues. J gave up 4 bases and V 0 bases, and 0 bases lay outside the gene matches. Germline-derived CDR1 and CDR2 are SGDLS and YYNGEE. This chain's CDR3 is CASSVGTSGYNEQFF. The CDR3 DNA reads as TGTGCCAGCAGCGTAGGGACTAGCGGGTACAATGAGCAGTTCTTC.

The chain couples TRBV6-5 to TRBJ1-2; D is ambiguous. The V end lost 7 bases, the J end lost 4 bases, and 10 bases lay between the germline ends. From germline, CDR1 is MNHEY and CDR2 SVGAGI. This CDR3 has 12 residues. The CDR3 reads CASTSSSYGYTF. CDR3 coding DNA: TGTGCCAGCACTTCCAGCTCCTATGGCTACACCTTC.

This clone came up once. The V and J genes are TRBV7-2 and TRBJ1-5, with no clear D. Germline V gene lookup returns CDR1 SGHTA and CDR2 FQGNSA. V was pared by 2 bases and J by 2 bases, with 4 bases between. The CDR3 is 13 amino acids. In nucleotides, the CDR3 is TGTGCCAGCAGCTTAAGGGGCAATCAGCCCCAGCATTTT. Translating it yields CASSLRGNQPQHF. The whole variable domain, filled in from reference TRBV7-2 and TRBJ1-5, reads GAGVSQSPSNKVTEKGKDVELRCDPISGHTALYWYRQSLGQGLEFLIYFQGNSAPDKSGLPSDRFSAERTGGSVSTLTIQRTQQEDSAVYLCASSLRGNQPQHFGDGTRLSIL.

The rearrangement joins TRBV7-9 to TRBJ1-1; D not resolved. The CDR3 totals 13 residues. With 5 bases removed from V and 1 base from J, the gap between germline ends came to 8 bases. Germline CDR1 reads SEHNR; CDR2 reads FQNEAQ (reference sequence). CDR3 bases: TGTGCCAGCAGCCCTATGACGAACACTGAAGCTTTCTTT. This codes for CASSPMTNTEAFF.

This clone has a handful of counts. The chain has TRBV6-6 and TRBJ1-1, with D possibly matching TRBD1 (5 bases). The CDR3 loop spans 12 amino acids. Trimming left V 8 bases short and J 7 bases short, with 14 bases between. In germline, CDR1 is MNHNY, CDR2 SVGAGI (reference sequence). CDR3 sequence: CASRGAAVEAFF. The CDR3, as DNA: TGTGCCAGCCGAGGGGCCGCAGTTGAAGCTTTCTTT.

This chain joins TRBV5-1 and TRBJ1-1, with unresolved D. Trimming left V 7 bases short and J 0 bases short, with 13 bases between. CDR1 and CDR2 (germline): SGHRS, YFSETQ. The CDR3 runs 14 residues. CDR3 sequence (DNA): TGCGCCAGCTCGGCTGGGTGGATGAACACTGAAGCTTTCTTT. Residues: CASSAGWMNTEAFF.

The rearrangement joins TRBV19 to TRBJ1-2, with unresolved D. The V end was cut by 3 bases, the J end by 5 bases, with 10 bases between. CDR1 and CDR2 from the germline V gene are LNHDA and SQIVND (reference sequence). The CDR3 runs to 13 residues. Here the CDR3 reads CASSIGQSYGYTF. DNA of the CDR3: TGTGCCAGTAGTATCGGGCAGTCGTATGGCTACACCTTC.

V gene TRBV3-1 (or the pseudogene TRBV3-2) combines with J gene TRBJ2-3; 8 nucleotides agree with TRBD2. Germline values: CDR1 LGHDT, CDR2 YNNKEL (reference sequence). The CDR3 length is 14 residues. V lost 4 bases and J lost 4; bases outside the gene matches: 4. CDR3 in amino acids: CASSRRTSSDTQYF. The CDR3 region has the DNA TGTGCCAGCAGCCGGCGGACTAGCTCAGATACGCAGTATTTT.

The V gene is TRBV6-1, the J gene TRBJ1-2; D is perhaps TRBD1 (6 bases). Germline CDR1 and CDR2: MNHNS and SASEGT. Between the trimmed V and J ends, which lost 2 bases and 5 bases, there was a span of 15 bases. The CDR3 sequence is 15 residues long. The CDR3 region has the DNA TGTGCCAGCAGTGAATGGCCCAGGGGAGGGTATGGCTACACCTTC. This encodes CASSEWPRGGYGYTF.

The rearrangement joins TRBV2 to TRBJ1-2; tentatively, D is TRBD1 (5 bases). This CDR3 is 13 amino acids long. Germline assignment: CDR1 SNHLY and CDR2 FYNNEI. The V end was cut by 3 bases, the J end by 8 bases, with 13 bases between. The DNA for the CDR3 is TGTGCCAGCAGTGATGAGGGGCTCAGCGGCTACACCTTC. Its protein product is CASSDEGLSGYTF.

This rearrangement joins TRBV7-9 to TRBJ2-7; 10 bases match TRBD1. Germline-derived CDR1 and CDR2 are SEHNR and FQNEAQ (reference sequence). CDR3 length: 16 residues. V lost 5 bases to trimming and J lost 1 base; unmatched junction nucleotides: 8. In nucleotides, the CDR3 is TGTGCCAGCAGCACAAAGACAGGGGGCCCTTCCTACGAGCAGTACTTC. As protein: CASSTKTGGPSYEQYF.

The rearrangement links TRBV3-1 (or the pseudogene TRBV3-2) to TRBJ1-4; D ambiguous. Trimming left V 3 bases short and J 0 bases short, with 2 bases between. Germline V gives CDR1 LGHDT, CDR2 YNNKEL (reference sequence). The CDR3 spans 13 residues. The CDR3 loop is CASSHSTNEKLFF. The CDR3 region has the DNA TGTGCCAGCAGCCACTCAACTAATGAAAAACTGTTTTTT.

The chain is built from TRBV19 and TRBJ2-1; D perhaps matches TRBD2 (7 bases). The CDR3 is 13 amino acids. CDR1 and CDR2 (germline): LNHDA, SQIVND (reference sequence). V was trimmed by 10 bases and J by 7 bases, leaving 17 bases between them. The CDR3 sequence: CATGGPYGNEQFF. DNA of the CDR3: TGTGCCACCGGGGGGCCCTATGGGAATGAGCAGTTCTTC.

The CDR3 DNA reads TGTGCCAGCTCACGGGTCCTACAGGGTCCCTACTATGGCTACACCTTC. It specifies CASSRVLQGPYYGYTF. The chain recombines TRBV18 with TRBJ1-2; D is perhaps TRBD1 (6 bases). There are 16 residues in the CDR3. Trimming pared 4 bases from V and 3 bases from J, leaving 18 bases between. Germline V gives CDR1 KGHSH, CDR2 LQKENI.

Comments on this clone: The junction differs from germline at one of its ends, possibly a read error. The chain is built from TRBV7-9 and TRBJ1-2; 7 bases align to TRBD1. The CDR3 sequence is 11 residues long. The germline gives CDR1 SEHNR, CDR2 FQNEAQ (reference sequence). In DNA form, the CDR3 reads TGTGCCAGCCAACAGGGGACTTTTCTCCCCTTC. Its translation is CASQQGTFLPF.

About this clone itself: Other nucleotide sequences from this sample produce the same CDR3. The rearrangement uses TRBV18 and TRBJ1-3; no definite D call. The CDR3 has 14 amino acids. Between the trimmed V and J ends, which lost 2 bases and 0 bases, there was a span of 5 bases. The germline gives CDR1 KGHSH, CDR2 LQKENI. The CDR3 region is CASSPTSSGNTIYF. CDR3 bases: TGTGCCAGCTCACCAACCAGCTCTGGAAACACCATATATTTT.

The CDR3 nucleotides read TGCGCCAGCAGCTTAATGGGGGTAAACGAGCAGTACTTC. It yields the protein CASSLMGVNEQYF. The J gene is TRBJ2-7, the V gene TRBV5-1; D possibly uses TRBD1 or TRBD2 (5 bases each). The germline V gene has CDR1 SGHRS and CDR2 YFSETQ. The CDR3 has 13 residues. V lost 2 bases, J lost 5 bases, and 11 bases lay in between.

The chain combines TRBV2 with TRBJ1-2, with 10 bases matching TRBD1. Germline V gives CDR1 SNHLY, CDR2 FYNNEI. The junction had 9 bases not matched to a gene; V was cut back by 4 bases and J by 4 bases. This CDR3 is built from 16 residues. The DNA of the CDR3 is TGTGCCAGCAGTGGAGACAGGGGGCGAGGTGGCTATGGCTACACCTTC. Its translation: CASSGDRGRGGYGYTF.

This chain joins TRBV11-2 and TRBJ1-1; D may be TRBD1 (6 bases). CDR3 length: 13 residues. Germline V gene lookup returns CDR1 SGHAT and CDR2 FQNNGV. Between the trimmed V and J ends, which lost 6 bases and 4 bases, there was a span of 12 bases. CDR3: CASSSTQGTEAFF. DNA of the CDR3: TGTGCCAGCAGTTCCACACAGGGCACTGAAGCTTTCTTT.

The chain carries TRBV11-1 and TRBJ2-7; possibly TRBD2 for D (5 bases). In germline, CDR1 is SGHAT, CDR2 FQDESV (reference sequence). The CDR3 is made up of 14 amino acids. V was shortened by 4 bases and J by 7 bases, with 17 bases between the two germline ends. The CDR3 sequence: CASSSEEALWEQYF. For the CDR3, the DNA is TGTGCCAGCAGCTCCGAGGAGGCCCTATGGGAGCAGTACTTC.